The 5 T cell receptor beta chains given below trace back to one sample, sequenced in a study of T cell changes during pregnancy in multiple sclerosis. The method was immunoSEQ multiplex PCR; TCRdb's version includes in-frame clones alone and lacks a portion of them. Seen here are approximately 45,000 clones, roughly 92% observed once, and the top ten hold 0.37%. This material consisted of CD4+ T cells from peripheral blood mononuclear cells, taken in the second trimester of pregnancy. These receptors were collected from a female donor in good health, enrolled as a control in a pregnancy study.

The chain joins TRBV7-9 to TRBJ2-7, with 10 bases lining up with TRBD2. Unmatched junction bases numbered 20, after V lost 7 bases and J lost 2 bases. This CDR3 spans 19 amino acids. CDR1 is SEHNR, CDR2 FQNEAQ, per germline (reference sequence). CDR3 loop: CASIGPTGRSGGTTYEQYF. Here the CDR3 DNA reads TGTGCCAGCATCGGACCGACGGGTCGTAGCGGGGGGACTACCTACGAGCAGTACTTC.

This rearrangement joins TRBV5-1 to TRBJ1-4; tentative D call: TRBD1 (5 bases). The CDR3 is 14 residues long. The V and J ends lost 3 bases and 4 bases respectively, with 10 bases between them. Germline V CDR1 and CDR2: SGHRS, YFSETQ. Here the CDR3 reads CASSSTEFNEKLFF. Here the CDR3 DNA reads TGCGCCAGCAGCTCGACAGAGTTTAATGAAAAACTGTTTTTT.

J is TRBJ1-5 and V is TRBV7-2; D unclear. V lost 2 bases and J 4 bases, leaving 9 bases between the germline ends. Germline V gene data show CDR1 as SGHTA and CDR2 as FQGNSA. The CDR3 is made up of 14 amino acids. The CDR3 is CASSLPNGNQPQHF. The CDR3 DNA follows: TGTGCCAGCAGCTTACCTAACGGGAATCAGCCCCAGCATTTT.

The chain combines TRBV7-9 with TRBJ1-3; 7 nucleotides agree with TRBD1. CDR1 and CDR2 (germline): SEHNR, FQNEAQ (reference sequence). CDR3 length equals 15 residues. The V and J ends lost 5 bases and 0 bases, in that order; junction bases with no gene match: 4. The CDR3: CASSPPGGSGNTIYF. CDR3 nucleotides: TGTGCCAGCAGCCCCCCAGGGGGCTCTGGAAACACCATATATTTT.

The rearrangement joins TRBV7-6 to TRBJ2-5; 8 bases are shared with TRBD2. After removal of 1 base from V and 2 bases from J, the junction contained 3 bases not matched to a gene. The CDR3 is made up of 15 amino acids. The germline CDR1 and CDR2 sequences are SGHVS and FNYEAQ. Here the CDR3 reads CASSLGAGGQETQYF. DNA of the CDR3: TGTGCCAGCAGCTTAGGTGCGGGGGGACAAGAGACCCAGTACTTC.